In this sample, the clone carrying this T cell receptor (beta chain) turned up a few times. Its specificity is unknown. Sequencing used immunoSEQ multiplex PCR; TCRdb keeps in-frame clones, though not all of them. The sample holds 110,000 or so clones, roughly 84% seen once. The source of the sample is a study of T cell responses to AZD1222 COVID-19 vaccine. Study in general: Pooling of second doses given at about 4 or about 12 weeks was done. Regarding the study as a whole: The study identified only a handful of AZD1222 recipients as seropositive at baseline.

The CDR3 length is 15 residues. CDR1 and CDR2 from the germline V gene are DFQATT and SNEGSKA (reference sequence). V dropped 3 bases and J dropped 4 bases, with 18 bases sitting between them. Sequenced here: peripheral blood, sampled on day 0 of AZD1222 vaccination. The sequence was collected from an adult in good health. The chain uses TRBV20-1 and TRBJ1-1, with D possibly being TRBD1 (6 bases). The CDR3 loop reads CSASQNRAFVTEAFF. For the CDR3, the DNA is TGCAGTGCTAGTCAGAACAGGGCGTTCGTCACTGAAGCTTTCTTT.